This is a list of T cell receptor beta chains from one sample in a study of kidney transplant recipient with SARS-CoV-2 infection. TCRdb re-analysed the reads in MiXCR, keeping a single row per CDR3 protein. The sample contains roughly 230,000 distinct CDR3 sequences, around 30% of which appear only once. The source material was a blood sample, sampled at baseline and on day 111 from a kidney transplant recipient. All receptors come from a male patient in his thirties who had COVID-19 and was a kidney transplant recipient. T cells may partly derive from the graft donor. CDR3s include the opening cysteine and the closing phenylalanine or tryptophan. D genes are given only for firm matches. Rows may omit the clone size; those that give it use once, few, many or a size class.

>12|TRBJ2-1|-|many|TRBV6-8
TGTGCCAGCAGTTACGGGAACAATGAGCAGTTCTTC
CASSYGNNEQFF
>15|TRBJ2-7|TRBD2|many|TRBV7-3
TGTGCCAGCAGCAAGACTAGCGGGAGTGAGTACGAGCAGTACTTC
CASSKTSGSEYEQYF
>15|TRBJ1-5|-|many|TRBV27
TGTGCCAGCAGTGTACGTGGAGACAGATATCAGCCCCAGCATTTT
CASSVRGDRYQPQHF
>13|TRBJ2-1|-|few|TRBV20-1
TGCAGTGCTCCCACCCCCGCGCACAATGAGCAGTTCTTC
CSAPTPAHNEQFF
>18|TRBJ2-1|TRBD2|many|TRBV28
TGTGCCAGCAGTCCCGCCGGGGCCGGGAGGGACGGGCGGAATGAGCAGTTCTTC
CASSPAGAGRDGRNEQFF
>17|TRBJ1-2|-|-|TRBV7-1
TGTGCCAGCAGCCCTCGCATTCACGAGGGAAGGACCTATGGCTACACCTTC
CASSPRIHEGRTYGYTF
>17|TRBJ1-2|-|-|TRBV6-1
TGTGCCAGCAGTAGTATACACTCTATGCGAAAGACCTATGGCTACACCTTC
CASSSIHSMRKTYGYTF
>17|TRBJ1-2|-|-|TRBV6-1
TGTACCAGCAGTCATGCTATCTCTATGCGAAAGACCTATGGCTACACCTTC
CTSSHAISMRKTYGYTF
>14|TRBJ1-6|-|many|TRBV9
TGTGCCAGCAGCGTAGATTTGGGGGATTCACCCCTCCACTTT
CASSVDLGDSPLHF
>15|TRBJ1-1|-|-|TRBV9
TGTGCCAGCAGCGTAGGGAGAGGGCATAACACTGAAGCTTTCTTT
CASSVGRGHNTEAFF
>15|TRBJ2-5|-|many|TRBV5-1
TGCGCCAGCAGCTATTCATTTCCGACGGAAGAGACCCAGTACTTC
CASSYSFPTEETQYF
>16|TRBJ1-4|-|many|TRBV28
TGTGCCAGCAGCTACCCACTGACAGCTCGTAATGAAAAACTGTTTTTT
CASSYPLTARNEKLFF
>19|TRBJ2-6|-|many|TRBV19
TGTGCCAGTAGTATACGCTCTGCCATACAGGGCGCTGGGGCCAACGTCCTGACTTTC
CASSIRSAIQGAGANVLTF
>16|TRBJ2-2|TRBD2|-|TRBV6-6
TGTGCCAGCAGCACCGAGAGCGGGAGTTACACCGGGGGGCTGTTTTTT
CASSTESGSYTGGLFF
>17|TRBJ1-6|-|-|TRBV9
TGTGCCAGCAGCGCAGAACCGGGGGGTCCATATAATTCACCCCTCCACTTT
CASSAEPGGPYNSPLHF
>17|TRBJ1-2|-|-|TRBV4-3
TGCGCCAGCAGCGTCTCGAGAGGACGTCGAAAGACCTATGGCTACACCTTC
CASSVSRGRRKTYGYTF
>13|TRBJ2-2|-|many|TRBV6-5
TGTGCCAGCAGTGATGACGGCACCGGGGAGCTGTTTTTT
CASSDDGTGELFF
>13|TRBJ1-1|-|many|TRBV20-1
TGCAGTGCTAGTCAGGGAGTGAACACTGAAGCTTTCTTT
CSASQGVNTEAFF
>16|TRBJ1-2|TRBD1|many|TRBV6-6
TGTGCCAGCAGTGGGGGACAGGGAAAACCACGGATGGGCTACACCTTC
CASSGGQGKPRMGYTF
>12|TRBJ2-7|TRBD1|many|TRBV6-8
TGTGCCTCGGACAGGGTCCCCTACGAGCAGTACTTC
CASDRVPYEQYF
>16|TRBJ2-2|TRBD1|many|TRBV7-2
TGTGCCAGCAGCTTTTCCGGGACAGGGTACACCGGGGAGCTGTTTTTT
CASSFSGTGYTGELFF
>13|TRBJ1-4|-|many|TRBV19
TGTGCCAGTAGTATGTCAGGCGATGGAAAACTGTTTTTT
CASSMSGDGKLFF
>14|TRBJ2-7|-|many|TRBV5-1
TGCGCCAGCAGCTTTTCCCCTCCAACCTACGAGCAGTACTTC
CASSFSPPTYEQYF
>13|TRBJ1-2|-|-|TRBV12-3/TRBV12-4
TGTACCAGCAGTTTAACGGGGAACTATGGCTACACCTTC
CTSSLTGNYGYTF
>16|TRBJ2-2|-|many|TRBV5-4
TGTGCCAGCAGCCCTCCTGGCGTGAGAGGGCCCGGGGAGCTGTTTTTT
CASSPPGVRGPGELFF
>14|TRBJ2-5|-|-|TRBV28
TGTGCCAGCAGTATGAGGGTTTCGGGAAAGACCCAGTACTTC
CASSMRVSGKTQYF
>16|TRBJ2-1|-|few|TRBV19
TGTGCCAGTAGTATTGGCTCCTGGGTGGCGGGCAATGAGCAGTTCTTC
CASSIGSWVAGNEQFF
>17|TRBJ2-5|-|many|TRBV3-1
TGTGCCAGCAGCGACGAGGATCCCATTTCTTTCTCTGAGACCCAGTACTTC
CASSDEDPISFSETQYF
>16|TRBJ2-2|-|-|TRBV7-6
TGTGCCAGCAGCCCCGAGGGGACTCCGAACACCGGGGAGCTGTTTTTT
CASSPEGTPNTGELFF
>16|TRBJ1-2|-|many|TRBV9
TGTGCCAGCCTAGTTGAGTACTCAAGAAAGACCTATGGCTACACCTTC
CASLVEYSRKTYGYTF
>16|TRBJ2-7|TRBD2|many|TRBV20-1
TGCAGTGCTAGAGATTCACAGACTAGCAGACTCTACGAGCAGTACTTC
CSARDSQTSRLYEQYF
>14|TRBJ1-5|-|many|TRBV24-1
TGTGCCACCAGTGACTCGGCGAGCAATCAGCCCCAGCATTTT
CATSDSASNQPQHF
>14|TRBJ2-3|-|few|TRBV20-1
TGCAGTGCTATTCAAGGGGGAAGCACAGATACGCAGTATTTT
CSAIQGGSTDTQYF
>16|TRBJ1-1|TRBD1|few|TRBV5-1
TGCGCCAGCAGCTTGAGACAGGGGGCGTGGAACACTGAAGCTTTCTTT
CASSLRQGAWNTEAFF
>17|TRBJ1-2|-|many|TRBV6-2/TRBV6-3
TGTGCCAGCAGTGCATGCGTCTGCATCGGAAAGACCTATGGCTACACCTTC
CASSACVCIGKTYGYTF
>17|TRBJ2-3|-|few|TRBV21-1
TGTGCCAGCAGCGACCAGTTAGCTACAGTCATGCAAGATACGCAGTATTTT
CASSDQLATVMQDTQYF
>11|TRBJ1-1|-|few|TRBV20-1
TGCAGTGCTAGTAAGGGCCTAATTGGGGTCTTT
CSASKGLIGVF
>17|TRBJ2-3|-|once|TRBV21-1
TGTGCCAACAGCTTCTGTTTAGCTACAGTCATGCAAGATACGCAGTATTTT
CANSFCLATVMQDTQYF